The rows below give T cell receptor beta chains drawn from one sample of a study of OX40 agonist ivuxolimab in advanced cancers. Profiling relied on immunoSEQ multiplex PCR, and the TCRdb table lists in-frame clones only, not all of them. The sample has fewer than 80,000 clones, 75% to 90% seen once. Sample: CD4+ or CD8+ T cells sorted from blood, taken in a trial of the OX40 agonist ivuxolimab. Receptors originate from an adult with an advanced solid tumor such as melanoma, head and neck, liver or kidney cancer. CDR3s include the opening cysteine and the closing phenylalanine or tryptophan. The D gene is left open where the match is weak. Clone size is given for some rows only: seen once, a few or many times, or a class if the clone is expanded.

D | J | V | size | CDR3 | DNA
TRBD2 | TRBJ2-1 | TRBV11-2 | NA | CASSLGDYYNEQFF | TGTGCCAGCAGCTTAGGGGACTACTACAATGAGCAGTTCTTC
NA | TRBJ1-2 | TRBV4-3 | NA | CASSQDGGGLGGYTF | TGCGCCAGCAGCCAAGATGGCGGGGGGCTCGGTGGCTACACCTTC
NA | TRBJ1-5 | TRBV5-6 | once | CASSPYGGSNQPQHF | TGTGCCAGCAGCCCGTATGGGGGGAGCAATCAGCCCCAGCATTTT
TRBD2 | TRBJ2-3 | TRBV7-2 | NA | CASSLTSGAADTQYF | TGTGCCAGCAGCTTAACTAGCGGGGCGGCAGATACGCAGTATTTT
TRBD2 | TRBJ2-3 | TRBV7-6 | NA | CASSAGAGETTDTQYF | TGTGCCAGCAGCGCAGGAGCGGGGGAGACCACAGATACGCAGTATTTT
NA | TRBJ2-1 | TRBV30 | NA | CARRVGGNEQFF | TGTGCCCGCAGGGTTGGCGGGAATGAGCAGTTCTTC
NA | TRBJ2-1 | TRBV9 | once | CASSVAFGGGYNEQFF | TGTGCCAGCAGCGTAGCCTTCGGGGGTGGATACAATGAGCAGTTCTTC
NA | TRBJ2-7 | TRBV18 | NA | CASSPQDSAQGEQYF | TGTGCCAGCTCACCACAGGACAGTGCCCAGGGCGAGCAGTACTTC
NA | TRBJ2-1 | TRBV7-3 | NA | CASSLGFTNEQFF | TGTGCCAGCAGCTTAGGGTTTACTAATGAGCAGTTCTTC
TRBD1 | TRBJ2-3 | TRBV25-1 | NA | CASSRDRAPTVGPDTQYF | TGTGCCAGCAGCCGGGACAGGGCCCCTACTGTCGGCCCAGATACGCAGTATTTT
TRBD1 | TRBJ2-3 | TRBV4-1 | once | CASSQVNRGTDTQYF | TGCGCCAGCAGCCAAGTGAACAGGGGAACAGATACGCAGTATTTT
NA | TRBJ1-4 | TRBV5-1 | NA | CASSLGVDEKLFF | TGCGCCAGCAGCTTAGGAGTGGACGAAAAACTGTTTTTT
TRBD2 | TRBJ2-3 | TRBV7-2 | NA | CASSQTSGSTDTQYF | TGTGCCAGCAGCCAGACTAGCGGGAGCACAGATACGCAGTATTTT
NA | TRBJ2-5 | TRBV5-1 | NA | CASSLASGLEETQYF | TGCGCCAGCAGCTTGGCCTCAGGATTGGAAGAGACCCAGTACTTC
NA | TRBJ2-2 | TRBV11-2 | NA | CASSIAGELFF | TGTGCCAGCAGCATCGCCGGGGAGCTGTTTTTT
TRBD1 | TRBJ1-1 | TRBV6-6 | NA | CASSSTGRNTEAFF | TGTGCCAGCAGTTCGACAGGGAGGAACACTGAAGCTTTCTTT
TRBD1 | TRBJ2-7 | TRBV6-5 | NA | CASSAGGSYEQYF | TGTGCCAGCAGTGCAGGGGGCTCCTACGAGCAGTACTTC
NA | TRBJ2-3 | TRBV20-1 | NA | CSATTSDTQYF | TGCAGTGCGACTACTTCAGATACGCAGTATTTT
TRBD1 | TRBJ1-4 | TRBV28 | NA | CASSFRGRGREKLFF | TGTGCCAGCAGTTTCAGGGGGAGGGGGCGTGAAAAACTGTTTTTT
NA | TRBJ2-5 | TRBV5-4 | NA | CASSAGGRQPETQYF | TGTGCCAGCAGCGCGGGCGGTCGCCAACCAGAGACCCAGTACTTC
NA | TRBJ2-2 | TRBV11-3 | NA | CASSLLASTGELFF | TGTGCCAGCAGCTTATTAGCTAGCACCGGGGAGCTGTTTTTT
NA | TRBJ1-5 | TRBV6-1 | once | CASSGDTAGNQPQHF | TGTGCCAGCAGTGGGGACACGGCAGGGAATCAGCCTCAGCATTTT
NA | TRBJ2-7 | TRBV11-3 | few | CASSRGWDSYEQYF | TGTGCCAGCTCAAGGGGATGGGACTCCTACGAGCAGTACTTC
NA | TRBJ1-2 | TRBV5-4 | NA | CASSLAGVEYGYTF | TGTGCCAGCAGCTTGGCTGGGGTCGAGTATGGCTACACCTTC
NA | TRBJ2-1 | TRBV11-3 | NA | CASSLPPEQFF | TGTGCCAGCAGCTTACCCCCCGAGCAGTTCTTC
TRBD2 | TRBJ2-3 | TRBV7-2 | once | CASSYIAGGTTDTQYF | TGTGCCAGCAGCTATATAGCGGGAGGAACCACAGATACGCAGTATTTT
NA | TRBJ2-7 | TRBV5-1 | NA | CASSSDRHYEQYF | TGCGCCAGCAGCTCGGACAGACACTACGAGCAGTACTTC
NA | TRBJ2-7 | TRBV30 | NA | CAWSRTGTYEQYF | TGTGCCTGGAGTAGAACAGGAACTTACGAGCAGTACTTC
TRBD1 | TRBJ2-2 | TRBV28 | once | CASSLSVGDRGRTGELFF | TGTGCCAGCAGTTTATCGGTGGGGGACAGGGGGCGCACCGGGGAGCTGTTTTTT
NA | TRBJ2-2 | TRBV7-3 | NA | CASSLVLGTGELFF | TGTGCCAGCAGCCTGGTGCTGGGCACCGGGGAGCTGTTTTTT
TRBD1 | TRBJ2-4 | TRBV11-2 | NA | CASTGQGNIQYF | TGTGCCAGCACCGGACAGGGGAACATTCAGTACTTC
TRBD1 | TRBJ1-1 | TRBV11-3 | NA | CASSLRQGRTEAFF | TGTGCCAGCAGCTTAAGACAGGGGAGGACTGAAGCTTTCTTT
NA | TRBJ2-7 | TRBV28 | NA | CATRTLAYEQYF | TGTGCCACCCGGACCTTGGCCTACGAGCAGTACTTC
NA | TRBJ2-3 | TRBV6-5 | NA | CASRPWGGDTQYF | TGTGCCAGCAGGCCCTGGGGCGGAGATACGCAGTATTTT
TRBD1 | TRBJ1-2 | TRBV2 | few | CASRDRAYGYTF | TGTGCCAGCCGGGACAGGGCCTATGGCTACACCTTC
TRBD1 | TRBJ2-1 | TRBV19 | NA | CASSITGGPYNEQFF | TGTGCCAGTAGTATAACAGGGGGCCCCTACAATGAGCAGTTCTTC
NA | TRBJ1-1 | TRBV19 | NA | CASSIQVNTEAFF | TGTGCCAGTAGTATACAGGTGAACACTGAAGCTTTCTTT
NA | TRBJ1-1 | TRBV5-1 | NA | CASSSGGMNTEAFF | TGCGCCAGCAGCTCGGGGGGGATGAACACTGAAGCTTTCTTT
NA | TRBJ2-4 | TRBV2 | NA | CASSVIRGNIQYF | TGTGCCAGCAGTGTGATCAGAGGAAACATTCAGTACTTC
NA | TRBJ2-3 | TRBV19 | NA | CASSMGASWGTDTQYF | TGTGCCAGTAGTATGGGAGCATCGTGGGGAACAGATACGCAGTATTTT
NA | TRBJ2-1 | TRBV21-1 | NA | CASSPWGGYNEQFF | TGTGCCAGCAGCCCCTGGGGCGGATACAATGAGCAGTTCTTC
TRBD2 | TRBJ2-1 | TRBV28 | NA | CASSLLAGGLNEQFF | TGTGCCAGCAGCCTGCTAGCGGGGGGGCTCAATGAGCAGTTCTTC
NA | TRBJ1-1 | TRBV27 | NA | CASRRGIEAFF | TGTGCCAGCCGCAGAGGGATTGAAGCTTTCTTT
NA | TRBJ2-7 | TRBV7-9 | NA | CASSLAGSTYEQYF | TGTGCCAGCAGCTTAGCAGGCAGTACCTACGAGCAGTACTTC
TRBD1 | TRBJ2-4 | TRBV5-1 | NA | CASSSRDRGNIQYF | TGCGCCAGCAGCAGCCGGGACAGGGGAAACATTCAGTACTTC
TRBD2 | TRBJ2-1 | TRBV4-2 | NA | CASSQEVAGYNEQFF | TGTGCCAGCAGCCAAGAAGTAGCGGGGTACAATGAGCAGTTCTTC
NA | TRBJ2-3 | TRBV5-1 | NA | CASSLWGTDTQYF | TGCGCCAGCAGCTTGTGGGGCACAGATACGCAGTATTTT
NA | TRBJ2-3 | TRBV7-2 | NA | CASSVEATQYF | TGTGCCAGCAGCGTAGAAGCTACGCAGTATTTT
NA | TRBJ1-6 | TRBV27 | NA | CASRNGGADSPLHF | TGTGCCAGCAGAAACGGGGGGGCGGATTCACCCCTCCACTTT
NA | TRBJ2-2 | TRBV10-3 | NA | CAISEWDGTGELFF | TGTGCCATCAGTGAGTGGGATGGCACCGGGGAGCTGTTTTTT
NA | TRBJ1-1 | TRBV7-9 | NA | CASSFGQGDTEAFF | TGTGCCAGCAGCTTCGGACAAGGAGACACTGAAGCTTTCTTT
TRBD1 | TRBJ2-7 | TRBV7-2 | NA | CASSLEGQGVDEQYF | TGTGCCAGCAGCTTGGAGGGACAGGGAGTCGACGAGCAGTACTTC
NA | TRBJ2-1 | TRBV7-6 | NA | CASSLVSGYEQFF | TGTGCCAGCAGCTTAGTCTCCGGCTATGAGCAGTTCTTC